A selection of T cell receptor beta chains follows, all from one sample in a study of radiotherapy plus CTLA-4 blockade in lung cancer. Data came from immunoSEQ multiplex PCR; TCRdb stores just in-frame clones and leaves some out. The table lists about 70,000 clones, 76% of them singletons. This sample comprised peripheral blood, obtained from a patient treated with radiotherapy plus ipilimumab. These receptors were obtained from a human donor with non-small cell lung cancer whose response to radiotherapy plus ipilimumab could not be evaluated. Some clones in this sample may be carry-over from other donors' samples. Each CDR3 is given with its conserved first and last residue. The D gene is left open where the match is weak. Not every row has a clone size; where given, it reads once, few, many or a size class.

abundance: NA; j_gene: TRBJ2-5; d_gene: TRBD2; v_gene: TRBV28; CDR3aa: CASSVAGAYQETQYF; CDR3nt: TGTGCCAGCAGTGTAGCGGGGGCTTACCAAGAGACCCAGTACTTC
abundance: NA; j_gene: TRBJ2-2; d_gene: NA; v_gene: TRBV2; CDR3aa: CASSVDYNAGELFF; CDR3nt: TGTGCCAGCAGCGTGGACTACAACGCCGGGGAGCTGTTTTTT
abundance: NA; j_gene: TRBJ2-5; d_gene: NA; v_gene: TRBV7-9; CDR3aa: CASSLGGPAVSGETQYF; CDR3nt: TGTGCCAGCAGCTTAGGAGGCCCGGCGGTGTCGGGAGAGACCCAGTACTTC
abundance: NA; j_gene: TRBJ1-2; d_gene: NA; v_gene: TRBV11-2; CDR3aa: CASSLGQGYGYTF; CDR3nt: TGTGCCAGCAGCCTAGGGCAGGGCTATGGCTACACCTTC
abundance: few; j_gene: TRBJ2-7; d_gene: TRBD1; v_gene: TRBV5-4; CDR3aa: CASSSPTGASYEQYF; CDR3nt: TGTGCCAGCAGCTCGCCGACAGGGGCCTCCTACGAGCAGTACTTC
abundance: once; j_gene: TRBJ2-5; d_gene: NA; v_gene: TRBV27; CDR3aa: CASSPRTLQETQYF; CDR3nt: TGTGCCAGCAGTCCTAGGACTCTGCAAGAGACCCAGTACTTC
abundance: NA; j_gene: TRBJ1-2; d_gene: NA; v_gene: TRBV5-4; CDR3aa: CASSFIDLGDYGYTF; CDR3nt: TGTGCCAGCAGCTTCATTGATCTGGGAGACTATGGCTACACCTTC
abundance: many; j_gene: TRBJ1-2; d_gene: TRBD1; v_gene: TRBV10-1; CDR3aa: CASTNRGPFRGYTF; CDR3nt: TGCGCCAGCACTAACAGGGGGCCCTTCCGTGGCTACACCTTC
abundance: NA; j_gene: TRBJ2-3; d_gene: NA; v_gene: TRBV5-1; CDR3aa: CASSLGQSTDTQYF; CDR3nt: TGCGCCAGCAGCTTGGGACAGAGCACAGATACGCAGTATTTT
abundance: NA; j_gene: TRBJ2-7; d_gene: TRBD2; v_gene: TRBV5-1; CDR3aa: CASSLALAGGYEQYF; CDR3nt: TGCGCCAGCAGCTTGGCCCTCGCGGGGGGCTACGAGCAGTACTTC
abundance: few; j_gene: TRBJ2-7; d_gene: TRBD1; v_gene: TRBV29-1; CDR3aa: CSVGLPGGLTNEQYF; CDR3nt: TGCAGCGTTGGTCTTCCAGGGGGATTAACTAACGAGCAGTACTTC
abundance: NA; j_gene: TRBJ2-2; d_gene: NA; v_gene: TRBV11-3; CDR3aa: CASSTDRKVFF; CDR3nt: TGTGCCAGCAGCACGGACAGAAAGGTGTTTTTT
abundance: NA; j_gene: TRBJ1-4; d_gene: NA; v_gene: TRBV20-1; CDR3aa: CSGALPEKLFF; CDR3nt: TGCAGTGGGGCCTTACCTGAAAAACTGTTTTTT
abundance: NA; j_gene: TRBJ2-5; d_gene: TRBD2; v_gene: TRBV5-1; CDR3aa: CASSPGKVAGQETQYF; CDR3nt: TGCGCCAGCAGCCCCGGTAAGGTAGCGGGCCAAGAGACCCAGTACTTC
abundance: NA; j_gene: TRBJ1-5; d_gene: NA; v_gene: TRBV19; CDR3aa: CASSISQVRGRNQPQHF; CDR3nt: TGTGCCAGTAGTATAAGTCAGGTTAGGGGCCGCAATCAGCCCCAGCATTTT
abundance: few; j_gene: TRBJ1-6; d_gene: NA; v_gene: TRBV5-1; CDR3aa: CASSVGQYNSPLHF; CDR3nt: TGCGCCAGCAGCGTAGGACAATATAATTCACCCCTCCACTTT
abundance: NA; j_gene: TRBJ1-5; d_gene: NA; v_gene: TRBV4-3; CDR3aa: CASSQDWWGGQPQHF; CDR3nt: TGCGCCAGCAGCCAGGACTGGTGGGGTGGTCAGCCCCAGCATTTT
abundance: NA; j_gene: TRBJ2-1; d_gene: NA; v_gene: TRBV4-3; CDR3aa: CASSQEGTYNEQFF; CDR3nt: TGCGCCAGCAGCCAGGAGGGCACCTACAATGAGCAGTTCTTC
abundance: NA; j_gene: TRBJ1-2; d_gene: TRBD1; v_gene: TRBV18; CDR3aa: CASSPGQGDGYTF; CDR3nt: TGTGCCAGCTCACCGGGACAGGGCGATGGCTACACCTTC
abundance: few; j_gene: TRBJ1-2; d_gene: NA; v_gene: TRBV6-1; CDR3aa: CASSEEQRVYGYTF; CDR3nt: TGTGCCAGCAGTGAAGAACAGAGGGTCTATGGCTACACCTTC
abundance: NA; j_gene: TRBJ1-1; d_gene: TRBD1; v_gene: TRBV5-1; CDR3aa: CASSFRQGSTEAFF; CDR3nt: TGCGCCAGCAGCTTCCGACAGGGGAGCACTGAAGCTTTCTTT
abundance: NA; j_gene: TRBJ1-1; d_gene: NA; v_gene: TRBV20-1; CDR3aa: CSARVHTEAFF; CDR3nt: TGCAGTGCCCGGGTGCACACTGAAGCTTTCTTT
abundance: NA; j_gene: TRBJ1-2; d_gene: NA; v_gene: TRBV19; CDR3aa: CASSTHGFNYGYTF; CDR3nt: TGTGCCAGTAGTACCCACGGTTTCAACTATGGCTACACCTTC
abundance: NA; j_gene: TRBJ2-7; d_gene: NA; v_gene: TRBV18; CDR3aa: CASSPRKRTLPYEQYF; CDR3nt: TGTGCCAGCTCACCTAGGAAGAGGACACTACCCTACGAGCAGTACTTC
abundance: NA; j_gene: TRBJ2-2; d_gene: NA; v_gene: TRBV5-8; CDR3aa: CASSLGGAGELFF; CDR3nt: TGTGCCAGCAGCTTGGGTGGAGCCGGGGAGCTGTTTTTT
abundance: few; j_gene: TRBJ1-1; d_gene: NA; v_gene: TRBV4-2; CDR3aa: CASSQDHTSTWNTEAFF; CDR3nt: TGTGCCAGCAGCCAAGATCATACGTCCACATGGAACACTGAAGCTTTCTTT
abundance: few; j_gene: TRBJ1-2; d_gene: TRBD1; v_gene: TRBV11-1; CDR3aa: CASSSRQGGGYTF; CDR3nt: TGTGCCAGCAGCTCCCGACAGGGAGGCGGCTACACCTTC
abundance: NA; j_gene: TRBJ2-3; d_gene: NA; v_gene: TRBV28; CDR3aa: CASSRQPSTDTQYF; CDR3nt: TGTGCCAGCAGCCGACAGCCGAGCACAGATACGCAGTATTTT
abundance: NA; j_gene: TRBJ1-1; d_gene: NA; v_gene: TRBV2; CDR3aa: CASSERRRTEAFF; CDR3nt: TGTGCCAGCAGTGAACGGCGGAGAACTGAAGCTTTCTTT
abundance: NA; j_gene: TRBJ2-7; d_gene: TRBD1; v_gene: TRBV6-6; CDR3aa: CASSYPGQGDEQYF; CDR3nt: TGTGCCAGCAGTTACCCGGGACAGGGCGACGAGCAGTACTTC
abundance: NA; j_gene: TRBJ1-5; d_gene: TRBD1; v_gene: TRBV7-9; CDR3aa: CASSLWGGQGPNQPQHF; CDR3nt: TGTGCCAGCAGCTTATGGGGGGGACAGGGCCCCAATCAGCCCCAGCATTTT
abundance: NA; j_gene: TRBJ1-5; d_gene: NA; v_gene: TRBV10-3; CDR3aa: CAISSDKHSNQPQHF; CDR3nt: TGTGCCATCAGTTCCGACAAGCATAGCAATCAGCCCCAGCATTTT
abundance: NA; j_gene: TRBJ1-6; d_gene: NA; v_gene: TRBV2; CDR3aa: CASSERGGGRWNSPLHF; CDR3nt: TGTGCCAGCAGTGAAAGAGGGGGGGGCCGGTGGAATTCACCCCTCCACTTT
abundance: NA; j_gene: TRBJ2-2; d_gene: NA; v_gene: TRBV27; CDR3aa: CASSLSRLGVGTGELFF; CDR3nt: TGTGCCAGCAGTTTATCGAGGCTAGGGGTTGGCACCGGGGAGCTGTTTTTT
abundance: medium-sized; j_gene: TRBJ1-1; d_gene: TRBD1; v_gene: TRBV7-9; CDR3aa: CASSPRTGVNTEAFF; CDR3nt: TGTGCCAGCAGCCCTAGGACAGGAGTGAACACTGAAGCTTTCTTT
abundance: NA; j_gene: TRBJ1-2; d_gene: TRBD1; v_gene: TRBV5-4; CDR3aa: CASSLAYSAGGGSGYTF; CDR3nt: TGTGCCAGCAGCTTGGCCTATTCGGCAGGGGGCGGAAGTGGCTACACCTTC
abundance: once; j_gene: TRBJ2-7; d_gene: TRBD1; v_gene: TRBV5-4; CDR3aa: CASSWDRAYEQYF; CDR3nt: TGTGCCAGCAGCTGGGACAGGGCCTACGAGCAGTACTTT
abundance: NA; j_gene: TRBJ1-6; d_gene: NA; v_gene: TRBV18; CDR3aa: CASSPPGGNSPLHF; CDR3nt: TGTGCCAGCTCACCACCGGGGGGGAATTCACCCCTCCACTTT
abundance: few; j_gene: TRBJ1-6; d_gene: NA; v_gene: TRBV5-4; CDR3aa: CASSLGRSPLHF; CDR3nt: TGTGCCAGCAGCTTGGGTCGGTCACCCCTCCACTTT
abundance: NA; j_gene: TRBJ2-2; d_gene: TRBD1; v_gene: TRBV2; CDR3aa: CASSDDRGRTGELFF; CDR3nt: TGTGCCAGCAGTGATGACAGGGGGCGAACCGGGGAGCTGTTTTTT
abundance: NA; j_gene: TRBJ2-7; d_gene: TRBD2; v_gene: TRBV28; CDR3aa: CASSPGLAGGYEQYF; CDR3nt: TGTGCCAGCAGTCCGGGACTAGCGGGGGGCTACGAGCAGTACTTC
abundance: NA; j_gene: TRBJ2-1; d_gene: NA; v_gene: TRBV5-1; CDR3aa: CASSLNLAGANEQFF; CDR3nt: TGCGCCAGCAGCTTGAATCTTGCGGGGGCGAATGAGCAGTTCTTC
abundance: NA; j_gene: TRBJ2-1; d_gene: NA; v_gene: TRBV5-1; CDR3aa: CASSLEQAGDEQFF; CDR3nt: TGCGCCAGCAGCTTGGAACAGGCTGGAGACGAGCAGTTCTTC
abundance: NA; j_gene: TRBJ2-7; d_gene: TRBD1; v_gene: TRBV18; CDR3aa: CASSPGQGDAEQYF; CDR3nt: TGTGCCAGCTCACCGGGACAGGGGGACGCCGAGCAGTACTTC
abundance: NA; j_gene: TRBJ2-3; d_gene: NA; v_gene: TRBV5-1; CDR3aa: CASSLVQYHTDTQYF; CDR3nt: TGCGCCAGCAGCTTGGTTCAGTACCACACAGATACGCAGTATTTT
abundance: NA; j_gene: TRBJ2-7; d_gene: TRBD1; v_gene: TRBV19; CDR3aa: CASTDRFDEQYF; CDR3nt: TGTGCCAGTACGGACAGGTTCGACGAGCAGTACTTC
abundance: NA; j_gene: TRBJ2-7; d_gene: NA; v_gene: TRBV29-1; CDR3aa: CSVELSGMGNEQYF; CDR3nt: TGCAGCGTTGAGCTGTCCGGGATGGGCAACGAGCAGTACTTC
abundance: NA; j_gene: TRBJ2-7; d_gene: NA; v_gene: TRBV4-1; CDR3aa: CASSQPGLYEQYF; CDR3nt: TGCGCCAGCAGCCAACCGGGACTCTACGAGCAGTACTTC
abundance: NA; j_gene: TRBJ2-3; d_gene: NA; v_gene: TRBV16; CDR3aa: CASSHGLTSTDTQYF; CDR3nt: TGTGCCAGCAGCCACGGACTCACTAGCACAGATACGCAGTATTTT
abundance: few; j_gene: TRBJ1-6; d_gene: NA; v_gene: TRBV28; CDR3aa: CASRGGGGPLHF; CDR3nt: TGTGCCAGTCGGGGAGGGGGTGGGCCCCTCCACTTT
abundance: NA; j_gene: TRBJ1-2; d_gene: NA; v_gene: TRBV28; CDR3aa: CASNPTSRGLGGYTF; CDR3nt: TGTGCCAGCAACCCGACTTCAAGAGGGTTGGGTGGCTACACCTTC
abundance: NA; j_gene: TRBJ2-6; d_gene: NA; v_gene: TRBV28; CDR3aa: CASMYSGANVLTF; CDR3nt: TGTGCCAGCATGTACTCTGGGGCCAACGTCCTGACTTTC
abundance: NA; j_gene: TRBJ2-2; d_gene: NA; v_gene: TRBV4-2; CDR3aa: CASSQKGSTGSGELFF; CDR3nt: TGTGCCAGCAGCCAAAAGGGCTCCACGGGGTCCGGGGAGCTGTTTTTT
abundance: NA; j_gene: TRBJ1-1; d_gene: NA; v_gene: TRBV7-9; CDR3aa: CASSPEGDTEAFF; CDR3nt: TGTGCCAGCAGCCCAGAGGGTGACACTGAAGCTTTCTTT